These T cell receptor beta chains were read from a single sample in a study of OX40 agonist ivuxolimab in advanced cancers. Assay: immunoSEQ multiplex PCR; the TCRdb copy retains only in-frame clones and omits some. The table records some 17,000 clones, roughly 83% of them present only once. The sample consisted of CD4+ or CD8+ T cells sorted from blood, taken in a trial of the OX40 agonist ivuxolimab. Receptors were obtained from an adult with an advanced solid tumor such as melanoma, head and neck, liver or kidney cancer. Each CDR3 is given with its conserved first and last residue. The D gene is left open where the match is weak. Clone size appears in some rows only: once, few, many, or a class for an expanded clone.

size: few; V: TRBV28; D: .; J: TRBJ2-7; CDR3: CASSSYVGRRTYEQYF
size: few; V: TRBV29-1; D: TRBD1; J: TRBJ1-2; CDR3: CSVEDRGHTGYTF
size: .; V: TRBV11-2; D: .; J: TRBJ1-1; CDR3: CASSLQSGKNTEAFF
size: .; V: TRBV6-1; D: TRBD1; J: TRBJ1-3; CDR3: CASIGTGRNTIYF
size: .; V: TRBV4-1; D: .; J: TRBJ1-6; CDR3: CASSLDRTNSPLHF
size: .; V: TRBV29-1; D: TRBD1; J: TRBJ2-5; CDR3: CSYRGVETQYF
size: .; V: TRBV30; D: .; J: TRBJ2-1; CDR3: CAWSVGLSRSVLKEQLF
size: .; V: TRBV27; D: .; J: TRBJ2-1; CDR3: CASSLSEGGYNEQFF
size: .; V: TRBV15; D: .; J: TRBJ2-1; CDR3: CATSRDIAVSYNEQFF
size: .; V: TRBV30; D: .; J: TRBJ2-7; CDR3: CAWKTGGSSYEQYF
size: .; V: TRBV28; D: .; J: TRBJ2-2; CDR3: CASTPPGGGRVGELFF
size: .; V: TRBV27; D: .; J: TRBJ1-1; CDR3: CASSLGPSTEAFF
size: .; V: TRBV18; D: .; J: TRBJ1-2; CDR3: CASSPDTDANYGYTF
size: .; V: TRBV27; D: TRBD1; J: TRBJ1-1; CDR3: CASSSGQGQMNTEAFF
size: .; V: TRBV28; D: .; J: TRBJ1-4; CDR3: CASALPGRNNEKLFF
size: .; V: TRBV7-3; D: TRBD1; J: TRBJ1-2; CDR3: CASSLGPGGTGYTF
size: .; V: TRBV28; D: TRBD1; J: TRBJ1-1; CDR3: CASRPGQGASNTEAFF
size: .; V: TRBV5-4; D: .; J: TRBJ1-4; CDR3: CASSASDSTNEKLFF
size: .; V: TRBV4-1; D: TRBD2; J: TRBJ2-3; CDR3: CASSQSGTSGTDTQYF
size: .; V: TRBV10-3; D: .; J: TRBJ1-1; CDR3: CAISEGGSRGTFF
size: once; V: TRBV6-5; D: .; J: TRBJ2-1; CDR3: CASSYGRGANEQFF
size: .; V: TRBV11-2; D: .; J: TRBJ2-7; CDR3: CASSQSGVSSYEQYF
size: .; V: TRBV9; D: TRBD1; J: TRBJ1-3; CDR3: CASSPRTGRWNTIYF
size: medium-sized; V: TRBV6-5; D: TRBD1; J: TRBJ1-5; CDR3: CASSYRDSYQPQHF
size: .; V: TRBV6-6; D: .; J: TRBJ1-1; CDR3: CASSYGRAGTEAFF
size: .; V: TRBV4-2; D: .; J: TRBJ2-2; CDR3: CASSLPPGQLNTGELFF
size: once; V: TRBV19; D: .; J: TRBJ2-3; CDR3: CASSIDLGTDTQYF
size: .; V: TRBV6-5; D: TRBD1; J: TRBJ1-2; CDR3: CASRPRDRFNYGYTF
size: .; V: TRBV6-5; D: .; J: TRBJ2-1; CDR3: CASSYSTSYNEQFF
size: .; V: TRBV5-6; D: .; J: TRBJ2-1; CDR3: CASSSLRASSYNEQFF
size: .; V: TRBV7-9; D: .; J: TRBJ2-3; CDR3: CASSYSDTQYF
size: .; V: TRBV5-1; D: TRBD1; J: TRBJ1-2; CDR3: CASSGGQHYGYTF
size: .; V: TRBV5-8; D: .; J: TRBJ2-2; CDR3: CASSLGVDSSTGELFF
size: once; V: TRBV5-1; D: .; J: TRBJ1-1; CDR3: CASRYGENTEAFF
size: .; V: TRBV6-1; D: TRBD1; J: TRBJ1-6; CDR3: CASGTGVRNNSPLHF
size: .; V: TRBV13; D: TRBD2; J: .; CDR3: CASRRLAGGPYEQYF
size: .; V: TRBV6-5; D: .; J: TRBJ2-5; CDR3: CASSSGLAQYF
size: .; V: TRBV7-9; D: .; J: TRBJ1-2; CDR3: CASSLGKNYGYTF
size: .; V: TRBV9; D: TRBD1; J: TRBJ1-4; CDR3: CASSPRGQGEKLFF
size: .; V: TRBV25-1; D: .; J: TRBJ2-7; CDR3: CASSGDTYEQYF
size: .; V: TRBV5-1; D: .; J: TRBJ1-2; CDR3: CASSSTALGYGYTF